Included here is one T cell receptor beta chain sequence, with context. Its antigen is still unknown. The authors incorporated unique molecular identifiers into the TCR beta cDNA libraries. TCRdb recomputed calls from the PCR reads with MiXCR, one row per CDR3 protein. This sample has about 770,000 distinct CDR3 sequences, with around 46% found just once. This sample was included in a study of post-analysis software for immune sequencing data. About the research overall: Relapsing-remitting, secondary progressive and progressive-relapsing forms made up the multiple sclerosis disease courses.

The CDR3 is made up of 14 amino acids. Germline V gene data show CDR1 as SGHRS and CDR2 as YFSETQ. Broader study findings: A few TRBV segments were significantly more frequent in patients than in controls. TRBV5-6, TRBV5-1 and TRBV20-1 were among these segments. Among multiple sclerosis patients, normalized Chao1 diversity was significantly below that of controls. By F measure, samples from a shared preparation batch strongly co-clustered.

Material for sequencing was blood. The chain recombines TRBV5-1 with TRBJ2-5; 7 nucleotides match TRBD2. The J call may be faulty, since TRBJ2-7 better matches the DNA end. This TCR was sampled from a girl aged 5-17 years with multiple sclerosis. The CDR3: CASSLTLATYEQYF. The CDR3 DNA reads as TGCGCCAGCAGCTTAACACTAGCGACCTACGAGCAGTACTTC.